The 13 T cell receptor beta chains below come from one sample, sequenced in a study of early T cells in non-severe SARS-CoV-2 infection. TCRdb called the 5' RACE reads again in MiXCR, with one record for every CDR3 protein. Of some 77,000 distinct CDR3 sequences detected, roughly 13% appear once; the ten largest clones hold approximately 1.1%. Sequencing was performed on whole blood. Every receptor here comes from an adult who was a healthcare worker with PCR-confirmed SARS-CoV-2 infection or an uninfected control (not recorded which).

In this sample, this clonotype turned up a few times. The V call is TRBV7-9, the J call TRBJ2-1; D uncertain. The V gene's germline CDR1 is SEHNR and CDR2 FQNEAQ (reference sequence). Trimming cost V 5 bases and J 7 bases, with 6 bases left between them. This CDR3 is 11 amino acids long. CDR3: CASSETNEQFF. The CDR3 nucleotides are TGTGCCAGCAGCGAAACTAATGAGCAGTTCTTC. Full variable domain (outside the CDR3, taken from reference TRBV7-9 and TRBJ2-1): DTGVSQNPRHKITKRGQNVTFRCDPISEHNRLYWYRQTLGQGPEFLTYFQNEAQLEKSRLLSDRFSAERPKGSFSTLEIQRTEQGDSAMYLCASSETNEQFFGPGTRLTVL.

This chain links TRBV29-1 with TRBJ2-7; D not resolved. Germline lookup yields CDR1 SQVTM and CDR2 ANQGSEA. The CDR3 runs 12 residues. V dropped 0 bases and J dropped 5 bases, with 8 bases sitting between them. CDR3 loop: CSVEDQGNEQYF. In nucleotides, the CDR3 is TGCAGCGTTGAAGATCAAGGTAACGAGCAGTACTTC.

The J gene is TRBJ2-1, the V gene TRBV5-6, with D uncertain. The CDR3 is 16 residues long. V gave up 0 bases and J gave up 2 bases, with 12 bases separating them. The germline CDR1 and CDR2 sequences are SGHDT and YYEEEE. The CDR3 region has the DNA TGTGCCAGCAGCTTGGGAATTACTCACGCCTACAATGAGCAGTTCTTC. Translated: CASSLGITHAYNEQFF.

V gene TRBV28 combines with J gene TRBJ2-7; D gene ambiguous. Germline V gene data show CDR1 as MDHEN and CDR2 as SYDVKM. Trimming stripped 0 bases from V and 6 bases from J, with 9 bases between. This CDR3 is 13 amino acids long. The DNA of the CDR3 is TGTGCCAGCAGTTTATGGAGCTCCCTCGAGCAGTACTTC. It specifies CASSLWSSLEQYF. The full variable domain, with the rest looked up from reference TRBV28 and TRBJ2-7, is DVKVTQSSRYLVKRTGEKVFLECVQDMDHENMFWYRQDPGLGLRLIYFSYDVKMKEKGDIPEGYSVSREKKERFSLILESASTNQTSMYLCASSLWSSLEQYFGPGTRLTVT.

This clonotype was recorded at least ten times. The gene calls are TRBV4-3 and TRBJ1-2; 7 nucleotides agree with TRBD1. Germline V gene sequence: CDR1 LGHNA, CDR2 YSLEER. This CDR3 region has 16 residues. V gave up 0 bases and J gave up 6 bases; unmatched junction bases: 10. CDR3 sequence: CASSQDLEGARDGYTF. In DNA form, the CDR3 reads TGCGCCAGCAGCCAAGATCTCGAGGGGGCGCGAGATGGCTACACCTTC.

This clonotype was recorded many times. This chain connects TRBV4-1 to TRBJ2-2; D is ambiguous. The germline V and J ends were trimmed by 0 bases and 2 bases, with 16 bases remaining between them. The CDR3 is made up of 18 amino acids. The germline V gene encodes CDR1 MGHRA and CDR2 YSYEKL. CDR3 bases: TGCGCCAGCAGCCAAGATCGGTATAGGGCCTTTAACACCGGGGAGCTGTTTTTT. This codes for CASSQDRYRAFNTGELFF.

This clonotype was picked up a small number of times. The chain has TRBV27 and TRBJ2-3, with 7 bases identical to TRBD2. The CDR3 runs to 15 residues. Germline CDR1 reads MNHEY; CDR2 reads SMNVEV (reference sequence). V dropped 8 bases and J dropped 4; count of bases not matched to a gene: 12. The CDR3 DNA reads as TGTGCCAGCGGTAGCCGCGGGAGAGGTCCAGATACGCAGTATTTT. It translates to CASGSRGRGPDTQYF.

There are many counts of this clonotype. This sequence joins TRBV7-2 and TRBJ2-7, with a tentative D call TRBD2 (5 bases). Germline V CDR1 and CDR2: SGHTA, FQGNSA. This CDR3 region has 17 residues. Trimming left V 5 bases short and J 3 bases short, with 23 bases between. CDR3 protein: CASSARGQARLIYEQYF. The CDR3, as DNA: TGTGCCAGCAGCGCCCGCGGGCAGGCCCGTCTAATCTACGAGCAGTACTTC.

This chain uses TRBV5-4 with TRBJ1-1; no definite D call. CDR1 and CDR2 (germline): SGHNT, YYREEE (reference sequence). CDR3 length: 15 residues. V shed 3 bases and J shed 0 bases, with 12 bases lying between them. CDR3 sequence: CASSSWAGLNTEAFF. CDR3 sequence (DNA): TGTGCCAGCAGCTCGTGGGCAGGCCTGAACACTGAAGCTTTCTTT.

The rearrangement joins TRBV28 to TRBJ2-7; D remains ambiguous. The length of the CDR3 is 13 residues. Per the germline V gene, CDR1 is MDHEN and CDR2 is SYDVKM. Trimming shortened V by 3 bases and J by 7 bases, and 13 bases separated the two germline ends. CDR3 sequence: CASSLGRLEEQYF. As DNA, the CDR3 is TGTGCCAGCAGTTTGGGTCGGTTAGAAGAGCAGTACTTC.

This clonotype occurred many times. The rearrangement uses TRBV11-2 and TRBJ2-1; D remains unclear. The V gene lost 0 bases and the J gene lost 6 bases, with 12 bases spanning the gap. The CDR3 runs to 15 residues. Per germline, CDR1 SGHAT and CDR2 FQNNGV. CDR3 residues: CASSLDLQTLNEQFF. The CDR3 DNA reads as TGTGCCAGCAGCTTAGATTTACAGACCCTCAATGAGCAGTTCTTC.

V and J are TRBV7-9 and TRBJ2-2; D is undetermined. V dropped 3 bases and J dropped 3 bases, with 8 bases sitting between them. The length of the CDR3 is 14 residues. Germline lookup yields CDR1 SEHNR and CDR2 FQNEAQ (reference sequence). In DNA, the CDR3 is TGTGCCAGCAGCTTCGCGGCGGACACCGGGGAGCTGTTTTTT. Its protein product is CASSFAADTGELFF.

The V and J genes are TRBV6-2 or TRBV6-3 and TRBJ1-2, with D possibly TRBD1 on 6 matching bases. V lost 6 bases and J 0 bases, leaving 11 bases between the germline ends. Germline CDR1 MNHEY, CDR2 SVGEGT. The CDR3 spans 14 residues. The CDR3 sequence: CASSNRDPNYGYTF. The DNA for the CDR3 is TGTGCCAGCAGCAACAGGGATCCTAACTATGGCTACACCTTC.